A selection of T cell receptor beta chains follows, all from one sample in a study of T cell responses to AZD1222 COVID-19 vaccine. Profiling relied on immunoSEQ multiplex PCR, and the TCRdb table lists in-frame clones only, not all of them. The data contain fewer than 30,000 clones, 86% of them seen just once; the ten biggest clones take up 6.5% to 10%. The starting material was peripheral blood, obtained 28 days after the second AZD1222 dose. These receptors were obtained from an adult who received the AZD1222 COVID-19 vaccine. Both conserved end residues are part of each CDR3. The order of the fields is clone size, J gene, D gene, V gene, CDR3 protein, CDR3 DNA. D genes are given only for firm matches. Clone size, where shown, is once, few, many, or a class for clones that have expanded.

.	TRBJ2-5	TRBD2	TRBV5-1	CASSLWRVREGTTQETQYF	TGCGCCAGCAGCTTGTGGAGGGTTAGGGAGGGAACCACTCAAGAGACCCAGTACTTC
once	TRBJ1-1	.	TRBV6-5	CASSKRRKNTEAFF	TGTGCCAGCAGCAAGAGACGGAAGAACACTGAAGCTTTCTTT
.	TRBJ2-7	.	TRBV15	CATSRDGQGLYEQYF	TGTGCCACCAGCAGAGATGGTCAGGGTCTCTACGAGCAGTACTTC
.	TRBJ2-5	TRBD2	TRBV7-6	CASSLGYSGGAQETQYF	TGTGCCAGCAGCTTGGGATACAGCGGGGGGGCCCAAGAGACCCAGTACTTC
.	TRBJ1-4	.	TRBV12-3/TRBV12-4	CASTLRDNEKLFF	TGTGCCAGCACCCTAAGGGATAATGAAAAACTGTTTTTT
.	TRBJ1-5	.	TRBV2	CASSDRTDINQPQHF	TGTGCCAGCAGTGATCGGACAGATATCAATCAGCCCCAGCATTTT
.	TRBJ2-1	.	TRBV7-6	CASRSGGGPYNEQFF	TGTGCCAGCAGGTCTGGGGGCGGCCCCTACAATGAGCAGTTCTTC
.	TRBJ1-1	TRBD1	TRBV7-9	CASSSRQGRPNTEAFF	TGTGCCAGCAGCTCGCGACAGGGGAGGCCGAACACTGAAGCTTTCTTT
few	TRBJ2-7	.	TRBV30	CAWSKGGDEQYF	TGTGCCTGGAGTAAGGGTGGCGACGAGCAGTACTTC
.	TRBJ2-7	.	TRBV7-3	CASSSGEEHEQYF	TGTGCCAGCAGCTCAGGGGAGGAGCACGAGCAGTACTTC
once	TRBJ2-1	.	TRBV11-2	CASSLEGGTAYNEQFF	TGTGCCAGCAGCCTAGAAGGAGGAACAGCTTACAATGAGCAGTTCTTC
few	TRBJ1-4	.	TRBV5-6	CASSSSGLEKLFF	TGTGCCAGCAGCTCCTCAGGGCTCGAAAAACTGTTTTTT
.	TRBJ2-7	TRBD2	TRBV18	CASSPRPASGGSPGEQYF	TGTGCCAGCTCACCACGCCCCGCTAGCGGGGGCTCTCCAGGCGAGCAGTACTTC
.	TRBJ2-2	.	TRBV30	CAWSAGHTGELFF	TGTGCCTGGAGTGCAGGGCACACCGGGGAGCTGTTTTTT
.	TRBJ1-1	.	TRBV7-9	CASMGGGMNTEAFF	TGTGCCAGCATGGGGGGCGGGATGAACACTGAAGCTTTCTTT
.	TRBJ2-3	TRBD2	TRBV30	CAWSRGLADTDTQYF	TGTGCCTGGAGTAGGGGACTAGCCGACACAGATACGCAGTATTTT
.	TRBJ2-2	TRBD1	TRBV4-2	CASSQATRGRTGELFF	TGTGCCAGCAGCCAAGCTACTAGGGGGCGGACCGGGGAGCTGTTTTTT
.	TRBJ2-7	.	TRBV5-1	CASSPSLYEQYF	TGCGCCAGCAGCCCATCACTCTACGAGCAGTACTTC
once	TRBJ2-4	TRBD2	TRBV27	CASSSPASGLGNIQYF	TGTGCCAGCAGTTCCCCCGCTAGCGGCCTGGGGAACATTCAGTACTTC